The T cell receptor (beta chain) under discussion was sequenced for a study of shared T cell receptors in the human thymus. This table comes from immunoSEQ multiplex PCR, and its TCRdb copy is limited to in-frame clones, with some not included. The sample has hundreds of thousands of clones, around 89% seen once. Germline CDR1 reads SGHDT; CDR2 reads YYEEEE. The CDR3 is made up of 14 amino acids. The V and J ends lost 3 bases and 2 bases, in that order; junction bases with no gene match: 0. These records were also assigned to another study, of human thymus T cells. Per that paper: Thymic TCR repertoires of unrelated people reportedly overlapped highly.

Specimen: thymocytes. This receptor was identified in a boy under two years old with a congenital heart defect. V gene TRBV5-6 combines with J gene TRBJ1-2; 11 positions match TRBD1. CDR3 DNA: TGTGCCAGCAGCTGGACAGGGGGCAACTATGGCTACACCTTC. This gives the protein CASSWTGGNYGYTF.